These 28 T cell receptor beta chains came from one sample sequenced in a study of blood T cell repertoires in COVID-19. Sequenced by immunoSEQ multiplex PCR; TCRdb stores in-frame clones only, minus some. The table includes over 35,000 clones, 81% detected once. Input material: peripheral blood. Receptors originate from a middle-aged man with active or convalescent COVID-19.

This clone has only a few counts. This rearrangement joins TRBV30 to TRBJ2-7; D remains ambiguous. The germline V and J ends were trimmed by 2 bases and 3 bases, with 11 bases remaining between them. Germline values: CDR1 GTSNPN, CDR2 SVGIG (reference sequence). This CDR3 is built from 13 residues. The CDR3 sequence is CAWSSFRIYEQYF. The CDR3, as DNA: TGTGCCTGGAGTTCGTTCAGGATCTACGAGCAGTACTTC.

This chain joins TRBV27 and TRBJ2-2; the match to TRBD1 covers 8 bases. The germline V gene has CDR1 MNHEY and CDR2 SMNVEV (reference sequence). J lost 5 bases, V lost 0 bases, and 14 bases had no gene match. This CDR3 contains 19 residues. CDR3 in DNA: TGTGCCAGCAGTTTATCGAATGGGGGCCGGACAGGGTGGACCGGGGAGCTGTTTTTT. Translated: CASSLSNGGRTGWTGELFF.

DNA for the CDR3: TGCGCCAGCAGCCCTGTTCGGGGTGAAGCTTTCTTT. It yields the protein CASSPVRGEAFF. V is TRBV4-1 and J is TRBJ1-1; D uncertain. Trimming cost V 4 bases and J 7 bases, with 10 bases left between them. The CDR3 length is 12 residues. Germline V gene sequence: CDR1 MGHRA, CDR2 YSYEKL.

This rearrangement joins TRBV27 to TRBJ2-5; maybe TRBD1 (5 bases). Germline assignment: CDR1 MNHEY and CDR2 SMNVEV (reference sequence). CDR3 length: 16 amino acids. Between the trimmed V and J ends, which lost 2 bases and 5 bases, there was a span of 18 bases. The DNA for the CDR3 is TGTGCCAGCAGTTTACTGGGCAGGGCGGATTTGGAGACCCAGTACTTC. Its translation is CASSLLGRADLETQYF.

The chain joins TRBV7-3 to TRBJ2-1; D possibly corresponds to TRBD1 (6 bases). Germline V gives CDR1 SGHTA, CDR2 FQGTGA. The CDR3 has 15 residues. The V gene lost 4 bases and the J gene lost 5 bases, with 15 bases spanning the gap. This chain's CDR3 is CASSSSLTGDNEQFF. CDR3 coding DNA: TGTGCCAGCAGCTCCTCCTTGACAGGCGACAATGAGCAGTTCTTC.

V usage is TRBV18 and J usage is TRBJ1-1; 9 nucleotides agree with TRBD1. The germline CDR1 and CDR2 sequences are KGHSH and LQKENI. V trimming: 1 base; J trimming: 5 bases; junction bases outside the gene matches: 11. This CDR3 comprises 17 residues. CDR3 bases: TGTGCCAGCTCACCACAGGGGACAGGGAATGGACGGACTGAAGCTTTCTTT. Its translation: CASSPQGTGNGRTEAFF.

This clone showed up just once. V gene TRBV10-3 combines with J gene TRBJ2-7, with 9 bases aligning to TRBD1. This CDR3 has 16 residues. J lost 2 bases, V lost 4 bases, and 9 bases had no gene match. CDR1 is ENHRY and CDR2 is SYGVKD in the germline V gene. The CDR3 DNA sequence: TGTGCCATCAGTGGAGGGGGACAGGGTACCCCCTACGAGCAGTACTTC. The encoded protein is CAISGGGQGTPYEQYF.

The CDR3 DNA is TGTGCCACCAGTGATTTACAGGGAAGAACTGCGAACACCGGGGAGCTGTTTTTT. Residues: CATSDLQGRTANTGELFF. The chain uses TRBV24-1 and TRBJ2-2; tentative D call: TRBD1 (6 bases). Germline V CDR1 and CDR2: KGHDR, SFDVKD. Trimming shortened V by 1 base and J by 0 bases, and 14 bases separated the two germline ends. The CDR3 runs to 18 residues.

This chain links TRBV27 with TRBJ2-5, with TRBD2 as a possible D gene (5 bases). V lost 6 bases to trimming and J lost 3 bases, with 11 bases between them. This CDR3 has 13 residues. Germline-derived CDR1 and CDR2 are MNHEY and SMNVEV (reference sequence). Here the CDR3 reads CASREDIEETQYF. The CDR3 region has the DNA TGTGCCAGCAGGGAGGATATCGAAGAGACCCAGTACTTC.

V usage is TRBV3-1 (or the pseudogene TRBV3-2) and J usage is TRBJ2-5; D remains ambiguous. The CDR3 runs 15 residues. V lost 1 base to trimming and J lost 4 bases, with 13 bases between them. Per the germline V gene, CDR1 is LGHDT and CDR2 is YNNKEL (reference sequence). In DNA form, the CDR3 reads TGTGCCAGCAGCCAAGCGACCGTAGCTGGAGAGACCCAGTACTTC. This sequence encodes CASSQATVAGETQYF.

The chain couples TRBV5-1 to TRBJ2-7; D not resolved. Per the germline V gene, CDR1 is SGHRS and CDR2 is YFSETQ. V was clipped by 2 bases and J by 3 bases, with 12 bases between them. This CDR3 is built from 14 residues. DNA of the CDR3: TGCGCCAGCAGCTTAAGTCCAGAAAACTACGAGCAGTACTTC. Its protein is CASSLSPENYEQYF.

This clone is a singleton in its sample. V gene TRBV7-9 combines with J gene TRBJ1-1; D call uncertain. The germline gives CDR1 SEHNR, CDR2 FQNEAQ (reference sequence). Trimming removed 4 bases at V and 0 bases at J, with 9 bases between. The CDR3 extends over 14 amino acids. CDR3 loop: CASSSPEMNTEAFF. CDR3 bases: TGTGCCAGCAGCTCCCCCGAGATGAACACTGAAGCTTTCTTT.

The chain couples TRBV19 to TRBJ2-7; D remains unclear. This CDR3 is built from 15 residues. Germline CDR1 reads LNHDA; CDR2 reads SQIVND (reference sequence). Trimming removed 2 bases at V and 4 bases at J, with 15 bases between. CDR3 nucleotides: TGTGCCAGTAGTATAATTAGGAGTGGGTATTACGAGCAGTACTTC. Protein sequence: CASSIIRSGYYEQYF.

The J gene is TRBJ1-1, the V gene TRBV19; tentatively, D is TRBD1 (5 bases). V shed 5 bases and J shed 4 bases, with 20 bases lying between them. The CDR3 length is 16 residues. The V gene's germline CDR1 is LNHDA and CDR2 SQIVND (reference sequence). The CDR3: CASSWGVSVGSTEAFF. The CDR3 bases are TGTGCCAGTAGTTGGGGGGTTTCGGTCGGATCCACTGAAGCTTTCTTT.

The sample holds one count of this clone. V usage is TRBV4-3 and J usage is TRBJ1-4; 9 nucleotides line up with TRBD1. Germline CDR1 LGHNA, CDR2 YSLEER. The CDR3 length is 14 residues. The trim removed 4 bases at V and 8 bases at J, leaving 5 bases unmatched. The CDR3 sequence: CASSPDRGREKLFF. For the CDR3, the DNA is TGCGCCAGCAGCCCGGACAGGGGTCGCGAAAAACTGTTTTTT.

CDR3 sequence (DNA): TGTGCCAGCAGCTTAGATTATAGTACCTACGAGCAGTACTTC. This encodes CASSLDYSTYEQYF. The rearrangement uses TRBV11-2 and TRBJ2-7; D gene uncertain. The germline V gene encodes CDR1 SGHAT and CDR2 FQNNGV. This CDR3 spans 14 amino acids. The V end lost 0 bases, the J end lost 2 bases, and 8 bases lay between the germline ends.

This chain links TRBV7-9 with TRBJ1-5, with 7 nucleotides matching TRBD1. The CDR3 length is 17 residues. Looked up from germline, CDR1 is SEHNR and CDR2 is FQNEAQ (reference sequence). The V and J ends lost 5 bases and 4 bases, in that order; junction bases with no gene match: 14. CDR3 sequence: CASSPGQGTANNQPQHF. CDR3 DNA: TGTGCCAGCAGCCCCGGACAAGGGACAGCGAATAATCAGCCCCAGCATTTT. Full variable domain (remainder filled in from reference TRBV7-9 and TRBJ1-5): DTGVSQNPRHKITKRGQNVTFRCDPISEHNRLYWYRQTLGQGPEFLTYFQNEAQLEKSRLLSDRFSAERPKGSFSTLEIQRTEQGDSAMYLCASSPGQGTANNQPQHFGDGTRLSIL.

This chain links TRBV2 with TRBJ1-3; 9 positions agree with TRBD1. The germline gives CDR1 SNHLY, CDR2 FYNNEI. This CDR3 comprises 16 residues. Losses at the gene ends were 7 bases for V and 0 bases for J; bases not matched to a gene: 7. DNA of the CDR3: TGTGCCAGCAAGAGGACAGGGGAGCTCTCTGGAAACACCATATATTTT. Translation: CASKRTGELSGNTIYF.

The chain recombines TRBV11-2 with TRBJ2-5; D possibly corresponds to TRBD2 (5 bases). The CDR3 consists of 16 residues. The germline CDR1 and CDR2 sequences are SGHAT and FQNNGV. Trimming cost V 1 base and J 0 bases, with 12 bases left between them. The CDR3 region has the DNA TGTGCCAGCAGCTTAGGGATAGCGCCCAACCAAGAGACCCAGTACTTC. Translating it yields CASSLGIAPNQETQYF.

The chain combines TRBV24-1 with TRBJ2-7; 10 bases fit TRBD1. J gave up 5 bases and V 4 bases, and 10 bases lay outside the gene matches. The germline V gene encodes CDR1 KGHDR and CDR2 SFDVKD. The CDR3 spans 16 residues. The CDR3 DNA is TGTGCCACCAGTGACACCGGGACAGGGGCCTGGCACGAGCAGTACTTC. Translated, it gives CATSDTGTGAWHEQYF.

The chain uses TRBV5-1 and TRBJ1-3, with unresolved D. CDR3 length: 12 residues. The V end lost 5 bases, the J end lost 6 bases, and 9 bases lay between the germline ends. CDR1 SGHRS and CDR2 YFSETQ come from the germline V gene. CDR3: CASRADKNTIYF. The CDR3 nucleotides read TGCGCCAGCAGGGCGGATAAAAACACCATATATTTT.

The chain combines TRBV12-3 or TRBV12-4 with TRBJ1-5; no firm D call. V shed 5 bases and J shed 6 bases, with 11 bases lying between them. There are 13 residues in the CDR3. This CDR3 reads CASSRGRGQPQHF. CDR3 in DNA: TGTGCCAGCAGTCGTGGGCGGGGTCAGCCCCAGCATTTT.

The chain joins TRBV29-1 to TRBJ2-2; 8 bases agree with TRBD2. This CDR3 has 13 residues. V lost 7 bases, J lost 7 bases, and 8 bases stayed unmatched. Germline CDR1 SQVTM, CDR2 ANQGSEA. As DNA, the CDR3 is TGCAGCGCCTTTAGCGGGGTTCACGGGGAGCTGTTTTTT. This sequence encodes CSAFSGVHGELFF.

CDR3 sequence reads: CASSPLQGLNDEAFF. CDR3 coding DNA: TGTGCCAGCAGCCCCTTGCAGGGATTGAATGATGAAGCTTTCTTT. V and J are TRBV5-4 and TRBJ1-1, with TRBD1 as a possible D gene (5 bases). Germline CDR1 and CDR2: SGHNT and YYREEE (reference sequence). The CDR3 is 15 amino acids. Between the trimmed V and J ends, which lost 4 bases and 7 bases, there was a span of 20 bases.

The rearrangement uses TRBV12-3 or TRBV12-4 and TRBJ1-1; maybe TRBD1 (6 bases). Trimming removed 8 bases at V and 9 bases at J, with 19 bases between. CDR3 size: 13 residues. The CDR3 sequence: CASGSTSQGKAFF. The CDR3 DNA is TGTGCCAGCGGCTCGACATCGCAGGGGAAAGCTTTCTTT.

This sequence joins TRBV6-5 and TRBJ1-2; the match to TRBD1 covers 7 bases. The CDR3 runs 12 residues. CDR1 and CDR2 (germline): MNHEY, SVGAGI. DNA for the CDR3: TGTGCAGGGGGGACAGACCTCTATGGCTACACCTTC. The encoded protein is CAGGTDLYGYTF.

The rearrangement uses TRBV5-1 and TRBJ2-7; 8 nucleotides agree with TRBD1. CDR1 is SGHRS, CDR2 YFSETQ, per germline. The V and J ends lost 3 bases and 1 base, in that order; junction bases with no gene match: 3. CDR3 length: 14 amino acids. This CDR3 is CASSSTGVSYEQYF. The DNA of the CDR3 is TGCGCCAGCAGCTCGACAGGGGTTTCCTACGAGCAGTACTTC.

The V gene is TRBV7-2, the J gene TRBJ2-5; tentatively, D is TRBD1 (6 bases). The V gene's germline CDR1 is SGHTA and CDR2 FQGNSA. Trimming cost V 5 bases and J 2 bases, with 9 bases left between them. The CDR3 has 13 residues. The CDR3 sequence is CASSRTEQETQYF. CDR3 DNA sequence: TGTGCCAGCAGCCGGACAGAGCAAGAGACCCAGTACTTC.